Below are 27 T cell receptor beta chains sequenced from a single sample in a study of OX40 agonist ivuxolimab in advanced cancers. TCRdb keeps only in-frame clones here, not all; method: immunoSEQ multiplex PCR. The table includes tens of thousands of clones, approximately 80% detected once. The sequencing used CD4+ or CD8+ T cells sorted from blood, collected in a trial of the OX40 agonist ivuxolimab. The receptor set was obtained from an adult with an advanced solid tumor such as melanoma, head and neck, liver or kidney cancer.

The V call is TRBV4-3, the J call TRBJ1-1; D perhaps matches TRBD1 (5 bases). Germline CDR1 and CDR2: LGHNA and YSLEER. This CDR3 comprises 15 residues. The germline V and J ends were trimmed by 0 bases and 5 bases, with 13 bases remaining between them. The CDR3 here is CASSQDEWGRTEAFF. CDR3 bases: TGCGCCAGCAGCCAAGATGAATGGGGCCGGACTGAAGCTTTCTTT.

The rearrangement uses TRBV19 and TRBJ1-5, with TRBD1 as a possible D gene (5 bases). Germline V gene lookup returns CDR1 LNHDA and CDR2 SQIVND (reference sequence). Trimming removed 3 bases at V and 5 bases at J, with 20 bases between. The CDR3 runs to 17 residues. The CDR3 nucleotides are TGTGCCAGTAGTATCGCGGGAGGGGCCACCTACGATCAGCCCCAGCATTTT. It yields the protein CASSIAGGATYDQPQHF.

The chain is built from TRBV19 and TRBJ2-7; D uncertain. CDR1 is LNHDA and CDR2 is SQIVND in the germline V gene (reference sequence). The CDR3 consists of 13 residues. V was shortened by 5 bases and J by 2 bases, with 10 bases between the two germline ends. The CDR3 region has the DNA TGTGCCAGTAGTCCCGGACGGGCCTACGAGCAGTACTTC. Its translation is CASSPGRAYEQYF.

This chain connects TRBV28 to TRBJ1-5; D gene ambiguous. The V end lost 3 bases, the J end lost 2 bases, and 11 bases lay between the germline ends. This CDR3 has 15 amino acids. Germline CDR1 reads MDHEN; CDR2 reads SYDVKM. The DNA for the CDR3 is TGTGCCAGCAGTTTGTATCTAGTAGGCAATCAGCCCCAGCATTTT. It yields the protein CASSLYLVGNQPQHF.

This clone was counted a few times. The chain joins TRBV28 to TRBJ1-2, with D unresolved. The CDR3 is 14 residues long. CDR1 is MDHEN and CDR2 is SYDVKM in the germline V gene. The germline V and J ends were trimmed by 3 bases and 3 bases, with 11 bases remaining between them. CDR3 DNA sequence: TGTGCCAGCAGTTTCATGGGTTCTCACTATGGCTACACCTTC. Protein sequence: CASSFMGSHYGYTF.

In DNA, the CDR3 is TGTGCCAGCAGCCATGACAGTAATGAGCAGTTCTTC. This gives the protein CASSHDSNEQFF. The chain combines TRBV7-9 with TRBJ2-1; TRBD1 might be the D (5 bases). The germline V gene has CDR1 SEHNR and CDR2 FQNEAQ (reference sequence). With 5 bases removed from V and 7 bases from J, the gap between germline ends came to 9 bases. This CDR3 has 12 residues.

This clone was counted a single time. This chain joins TRBV5-6 and TRBJ1-6; weak D call: TRBD1 (5 bases). CDR3 length equals 15 residues. Trimming stripped 4 bases from V and 10 bases from J, with 18 bases between. Germline assignment: CDR1 SGHDT and CDR2 YYEEEE. In nucleotides, the CDR3 is TGTGCCAGCAGCCCAAGAGGCAGGGTTTGGTCACCCCTCCACTTT. Amino acids: CASSPRGRVWSPLHF.

The chain links TRBV19 to TRBJ2-1; D is unresolved. Germline-derived CDR1 and CDR2 are LNHDA and SQIVND (reference sequence). This CDR3 region has 14 residues. Trimming pared 3 bases from V and 4 bases from J, leaving 10 bases between. The chain's CDR3 is CASSIRMGYNEQFF. CDR3 in DNA: TGTGCCAGTAGTATCCGGATGGGATACAATGAGCAGTTCTTC. The whole variable domain, remainder taken from reference TRBV19 and TRBJ2-1, is DGGITQSPKYLFRKEGQNVTLSCEQNLNHDAMYWYRQDPGQGLRLIYYSQIVNDFQKGDIAEGYSVSREKKESFPLTVTSAQKNPTAFYLCASSIRMGYNEQFFGPGTRLTVL.

The chain combines TRBV6-6 with TRBJ1-1, with D uncertain. CDR3 length: 16 residues. The ends were cut back, 2 bases at V and 0 bases at J, with 13 bases in the middle. The germline V gene encodes CDR1 MNHNY and CDR2 SVGAGI (reference sequence). CDR3 amino acids: CASSYIPDGVNTEAFF. Written as DNA, the CDR3 is TGTGCCAGCAGTTACATTCCGGACGGGGTGAACACTGAAGCTTTCTTT.

The rearrangement joins TRBV2 to TRBJ1-1; D ambiguous. CDR1 is SNHLY and CDR2 is FYNNEI in the germline V gene. Trimming cost V 6 bases and J 0 bases, with 8 bases left between them. This CDR3 has 13 residues. Here the CDR3 DNA reads TGTGCCAGCAGACAGTACATGAACACTGAAGCTTTCTTT. It is translated as CASRQYMNTEAFF.

This sequence joins TRBV18 and TRBJ1-5, with D perhaps matching TRBD1 (6 bases). Trimming left V 3 bases short and J 5 bases short, with 11 bases between. There are 14 residues in the CDR3. Per the germline V gene, CDR1 is KGHSH and CDR2 is LQKENI. The CDR3 DNA reads TGTGCCAGCTCACCGGGCAGGGGCCATCAGCCCCAGCATTTT. It encodes CASSPGRGHQPQHF.

This clone appeared a few times. The chain is built from TRBV5-6 and TRBJ2-2; 7 bases align to TRBD2. With 1 base clipped from V and 13 bases from J, the junction kept 16 bases outside the gene matches. The germline V gene encodes CDR1 SGHDT and CDR2 YYEEEE. The CDR3 consists of 16 residues. DNA for the CDR3: TGTGCCAGCAGCTTGTTCATACAGACTAGCATCGGTGGGCTGTTTTTT. Residues: CASSLFIQTSIGGLFF.

The chain links TRBV7-2 to TRBJ1-1; D not certain. Per germline, CDR1 SGHTA and CDR2 FQGNSA. There are 15 residues in the CDR3. Trimming removed 0 bases from V and 1 base from J, with 9 bases in between. The CDR3 DNA sequence: TGTGCCAGCAGCTTAGCCGCCCTCGGGAACACTGAAGCTTTCTTT. Translated: CASSLAALGNTEAFF.

The CDR3 region is CASSSWTVSYEQYF. CDR3 bases: TGTGCCAGCAGTTCGTGGACAGTATCCTACGAGCAGTACTTC. The V gene is TRBV27, the J gene TRBJ2-7, with a weak D call TRBD1 (6 bases). The CDR3 runs 14 residues. Trimming cost V 4 bases and J 1 base, with 11 bases left between them. Germline assignment: CDR1 MNHEY and CDR2 SMNVEV (reference sequence).

The CDR3 region is CASSQVVNTEAFF. The CDR3 DNA follows: TGTGCCAGCAGCCAAGTAGTGAACACTGAAGCTTTCTTT. V and J are TRBV14 and TRBJ1-1; D is undetermined. The germline V and J ends were trimmed by 1 base and 0 bases, with 3 bases remaining between them. Germline V gene lookup returns CDR1 SGHDN and CDR2 FVKESK. The CDR3 consists of 13 residues. The full variable domain, its missing parts supplied by reference TRBV14 and TRBJ1-1, is EAGVTQFPSHSVIEKGQTVTLRCDPISGHDNLYWYRRVMGKEIKFLLHFVKESKQDESGMPNNRFLAERTGGTYSTLKVQPAELEDSGVYFCASSQVVNTEAFFGQGTRLTVV.

This clone was found once. The V and J genes are TRBV27 and TRBJ2-1; TRBD2 aligns across 7 bases. Germline CDR1 is MNHEY and CDR2 is SMNVEV (reference sequence). This CDR3 has 15 amino acids. V trimming: 5 bases; J trimming: 5 bases; junction bases outside the gene matches: 9. The CDR3 DNA sequence: TGTGCCAGCAGTCCTGTGGGGACTATGCACAATGAGCAGTTCTTC. Translation gives CASSPVGTMHNEQFF.

This chain links TRBV7-6 with TRBJ2-5; no clear D gene. The length of the CDR3 is 11 residues. The V gene lost 3 bases and the J gene lost 3 bases, with 2 bases spanning the gap. Per germline, CDR1 SGHVS and CDR2 FNYEAQ. DNA for the CDR3: TGTGCCAGCAGCTTCAAAGAGACCCAGTACTTC. This encodes CASSFKETQYF.

This clone was seen a single time. V is TRBV5-6 and J is TRBJ2-1, with D hard to call. The CDR3 has 12 residues. V was shortened by 0 bases and J by 4 bases, with 2 bases between the two germline ends. CDR1 is SGHDT, CDR2 YYEEEE, per germline. In nucleotides, the CDR3 is TGTGCCAGCAGCTTGGAATACAATGAGCAGTTCTTC. The encoded protein is CASSLEYNEQFF.

This chain connects TRBV6-4 to TRBJ1-6, with 9 positions matching TRBD1. Germline trimming cut 6 bases from V and 8 bases from J; bases unmatched to any gene: 5. Germline V gene sequence: CDR1 MRHNA, CDR2 SNTAGT. The CDR3 runs 14 residues. The CDR3 sequence: CASRRQGGDSPLHF. The CDR3 DNA reads TGTGCCAGCAGAAGACAGGGGGGGGATTCACCCCTCCACTTT.

There are a few counts of this clone. This sequence joins TRBV7-2 and TRBJ2-3; no clear D. CDR3 length: 12 amino acids. CDR1 is SGHTA and CDR2 is FQGNSA in the germline V gene. Trimming took off 4 bases at V and 1 base at J, with 3 bases between the two ends. CDR3 DNA sequence: TGTGCCAGCAGCTCCCGCACAGATACGCAGTATTTT. Translation: CASSSRTDTQYF.

This chain links TRBV15 with TRBJ2-7, with TRBD2 identical over 7 bases. V dropped 3 bases and J dropped 7; count of bases not matched to a gene: 9. The CDR3 is made up of 14 amino acids. The V gene's germline CDR1 is LNHNV and CDR2 YYDKDF (reference sequence). The DNA for the CDR3 is TGTGCCACCAGCAGCCGCGGGGGTTGGGGGGAGCAGTACTTC. As protein: CATSSRGGWGEQYF.

This chain uses TRBV5-4 with TRBJ2-2; 14 nucleotides agree with TRBD2. CDR3 length equals 16 residues. Trimming removed 4 bases from V and 5 bases from J; junction bases left unmatched: 4. Germline assignment: CDR1 SGHNT and CDR2 YYREEE (reference sequence). The DNA of the CDR3 is TGTGCCAGCAGCACGGGGACTAGCGGGAGTACCGGGGAGCTGTTTTTT. This translates into CASSTGTSGSTGELFF.

The V call is TRBV28, the J call TRBJ1-2, with D uncertain. Looked up from germline, CDR1 is MDHEN and CDR2 is SYDVKM. This CDR3 comprises 14 residues. Trimming removed 8 bases at V and 4 bases at J, with 17 bases between. Written as DNA, the CDR3 is TGTGCCAGCTTGCATCGACTCCGGAGCTATGGCTACACCTTC. Translated, it gives CASLHRLRSYGYTF.

The V call is TRBV20-1, the J call TRBJ1-2; D remains ambiguous. There are 11 residues in the CDR3. V lost 2 bases to trimming and J lost 6 bases, with 7 bases between them. The germline V gene has CDR1 DFQATT and CDR2 SNEGSKA (reference sequence). CDR3 sequence (DNA): TGCAGTGCTAGACGGGGTCATGGCTACACCTTC. It specifies CSARRGHGYTF.

The gene calls are TRBV6-5 and TRBJ1-5; D might be TRBD1 (5 bases). V lost 2 bases and J lost 2, with 10 bases in between. This CDR3 contains 15 residues. The germline V gene encodes CDR1 MNHEY and CDR2 SVGAGI. This chain's CDR3 is CASSYGQGGNQPQHF. The DNA of the CDR3 is TGTGCCAGCAGTTACGGGCAGGGCGGCAATCAGCCCCAGCATTTT.

The J gene is TRBJ1-2, the V gene TRBV19; the match to TRBD1 covers 10 bases. V lost 5 bases, J lost 8 bases, and 5 bases stayed unmatched. Germline V CDR1 and CDR2: LNHDA, SQIVND (reference sequence). This CDR3 contains 13 residues. CDR3 nucleotide sequence: TGTGCCAGTAGTCCGCCGGGACAGGGGGGCTACACCTTC. Translated: CASSPPGQGGYTF.

The V call is TRBV9, the J call TRBJ2-2; D unclear. Per the germline V gene, CDR1 is SGDLS and CDR2 is YYNGEE. V gave up 1 base and J gave up 0 bases, with 13 bases separating them. The CDR3 length is 17 residues. The CDR3: CASSVPPDSPNTGELFF. DNA of the CDR3: TGTGCCAGCAGCGTACCCCCCGATAGCCCGAACACCGGGGAGCTGTTTTTT.